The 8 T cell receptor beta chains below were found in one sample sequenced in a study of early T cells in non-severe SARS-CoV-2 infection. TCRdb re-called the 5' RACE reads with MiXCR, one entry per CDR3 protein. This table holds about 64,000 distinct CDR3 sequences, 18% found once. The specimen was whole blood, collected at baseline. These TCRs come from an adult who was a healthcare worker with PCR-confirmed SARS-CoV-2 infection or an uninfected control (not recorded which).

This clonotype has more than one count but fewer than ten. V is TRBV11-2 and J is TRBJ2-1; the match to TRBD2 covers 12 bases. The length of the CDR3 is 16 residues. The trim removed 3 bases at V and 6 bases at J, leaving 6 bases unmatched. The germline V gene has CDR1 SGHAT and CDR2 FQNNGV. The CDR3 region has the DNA TGTGCCAGCAGCTTCAGGACTAGCGGGATCGCCAATGAGCAGTTCTTC. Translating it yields CASSFRTSGIANEQFF.

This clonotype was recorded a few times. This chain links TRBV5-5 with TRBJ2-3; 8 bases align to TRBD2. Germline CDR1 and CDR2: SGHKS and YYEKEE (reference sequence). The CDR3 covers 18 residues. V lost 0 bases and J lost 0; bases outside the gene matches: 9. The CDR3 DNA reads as TGTGCCAGCAGCTTGGGGTTTGCGGGAGGACAAAGCACAGATACGCAGTATTTT. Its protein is CASSLGFAGGQSTDTQYF. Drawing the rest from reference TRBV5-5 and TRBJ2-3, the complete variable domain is DAGVTQSPTHLIKTRGQQVTLRCSPISGHKSVSWYQQVLGQGPQFIFQYYEKEERGRGNFPDRFSARQFPNYSSELNVNALLLGDSALYLCASSLGFAGGQSTDTQYFGPGTRLTVL.

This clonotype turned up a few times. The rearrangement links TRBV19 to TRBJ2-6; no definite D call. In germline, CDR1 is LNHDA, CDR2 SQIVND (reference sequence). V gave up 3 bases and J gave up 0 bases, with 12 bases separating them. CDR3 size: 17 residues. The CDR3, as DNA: TGTGCCAGTAGTATCGCGGTAGCTCACTCTGGGGCCAACGTCCTGACTTTC. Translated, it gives CASSIAVAHSGANVLTF.

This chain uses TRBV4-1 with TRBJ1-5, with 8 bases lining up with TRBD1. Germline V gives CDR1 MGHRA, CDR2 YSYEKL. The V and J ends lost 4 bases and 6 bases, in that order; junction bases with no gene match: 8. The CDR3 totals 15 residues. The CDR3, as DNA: TGCGCCAGCAGCCGCCCAGGACAGGGTAGTCAGCCCCAGCATTTT. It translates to CASSRPGQGSQPQHF.

The CDR3 sequence: CASSLTSANTEAFF. CDR3 sequence (DNA): TGTGCCAGCAGCTTGACGTCGGCTAACACTGAAGCTTTCTTT. The V gene is TRBV6-2 or TRBV6-3, the J gene TRBJ1-1; no definite D call. The CDR3 covers 14 residues. V was pared by 6 bases and J by 2 bases, with 13 bases between. CDR1 is MNHEY and CDR2 is SVGEGT in the germline V gene.

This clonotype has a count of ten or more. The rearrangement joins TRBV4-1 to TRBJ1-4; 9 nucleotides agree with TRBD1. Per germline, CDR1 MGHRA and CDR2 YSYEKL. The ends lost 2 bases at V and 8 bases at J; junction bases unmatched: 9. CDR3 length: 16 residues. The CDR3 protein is CASSQLLGQGPEKLFF. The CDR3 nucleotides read TGCGCCAGCAGCCAACTATTGGGACAGGGTCCCGAAAAACTGTTTTTT.

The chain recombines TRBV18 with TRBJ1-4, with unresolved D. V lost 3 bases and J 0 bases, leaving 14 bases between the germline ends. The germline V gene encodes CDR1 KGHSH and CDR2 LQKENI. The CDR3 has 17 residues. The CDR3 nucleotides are TGTGCCAGCTCACCGATACAGCGATCTACAACTAATGAAAAACTGTTTTTT. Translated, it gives CASSPIQRSTTNEKLFF.

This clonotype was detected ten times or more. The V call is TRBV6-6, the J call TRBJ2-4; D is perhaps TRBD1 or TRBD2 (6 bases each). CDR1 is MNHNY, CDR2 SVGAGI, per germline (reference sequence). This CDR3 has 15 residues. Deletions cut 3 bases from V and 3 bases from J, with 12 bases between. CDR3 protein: CASSYSRGGKNIQYF. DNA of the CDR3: TGTGCCAGCAGTTATAGCAGGGGAGGCAAAAACATTCAGTACTTC.